This T cell receptor (beta chain) was sequenced during a study of blood T cell repertoires in COVID-19. For the study at large: From T cells, B-cell-depleted T cells, or PBMCs came the material, which was cDNA or gDNA.

Repertoires were generated with immunoSEQ multiplex PCR, while TCRdb's copy carries only in-frame clones and drops some. The data hold about 160,000 clones, with about three quarters observed a single time. This CDR3 is built from 17 residues. Trimming removed 1 base from V and 0 bases from J; junction bases left unmatched: 8. Per the germline V gene, CDR1 is LGHNA and CDR2 is YNFKEQ. The sample consisted of peripheral blood. This sequence joins TRBV4-2 and TRBJ1-2, with 7 bases fitting TRBD1. This sequence originates from a man aged 65 to 79 with acute or convalescent COVID-19. CDR3 protein: CASSQGDSKIANYGYTF. CDR3 DNA: TGTGCCAGCAGCCAAGGGGACAGTAAGATAGCTAACTATGGCTACACCTTC.